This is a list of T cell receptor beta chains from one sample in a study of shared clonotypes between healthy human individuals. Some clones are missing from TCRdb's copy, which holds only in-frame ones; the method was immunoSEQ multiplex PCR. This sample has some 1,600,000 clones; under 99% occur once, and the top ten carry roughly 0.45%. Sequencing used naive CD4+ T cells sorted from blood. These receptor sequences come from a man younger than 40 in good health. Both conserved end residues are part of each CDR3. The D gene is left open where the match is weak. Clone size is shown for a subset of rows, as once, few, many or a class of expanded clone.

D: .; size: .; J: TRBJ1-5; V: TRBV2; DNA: TGTGCCAGCAGGATGGACGAATATCAGCCCCAGCATTTT; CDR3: CASRMDEYQPQHF
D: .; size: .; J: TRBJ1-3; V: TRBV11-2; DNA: TGTGCCAGCAACAGTAAAAACGGATTCTCTGGAAACACCATATATTTT; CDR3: CASNSKNGFSGNTIYF
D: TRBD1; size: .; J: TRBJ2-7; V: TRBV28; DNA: TGTGCCAGTTCCCGGGCCGGGACAGTCTCCTACGAGCAGTACTTC; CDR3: CASSRAGTVSYEQYF
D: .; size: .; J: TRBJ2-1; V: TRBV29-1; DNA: TGCAGCGTGCACCCGAGGGGGGACGGTGCCTACAATGAGCAGTTCTTC; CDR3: CSVHPRGDGAYNEQFF
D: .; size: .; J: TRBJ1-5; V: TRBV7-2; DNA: TGTGCCAGCAGCTCACAGGGATTTGGGCAGCCCCAGCATTTT; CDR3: CASSSQGFGQPQHF
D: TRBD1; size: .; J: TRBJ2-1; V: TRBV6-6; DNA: TGTGCCAGCAGACTACCCGGGACAGGGGTTAATGAGCAGTTCTTC; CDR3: CASRLPGTGVNEQFF
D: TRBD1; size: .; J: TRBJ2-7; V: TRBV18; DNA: TGTGCCAGCTCATATAGGACAGGGGGTTATGACGAGCAGTACTTC; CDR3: CASSYRTGGYDEQYF
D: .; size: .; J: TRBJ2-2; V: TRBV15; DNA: TGTGCCACCAGCAGAGGCGGTCCGGAGGAGCTGTTTTTT; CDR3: CATSRGGPEELFF
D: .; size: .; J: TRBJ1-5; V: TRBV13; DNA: TGTGCCAGCAGCTGGGGACAAAGCAATCAGCCCCAGCATTTT; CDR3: CASSWGQSNQPQHF
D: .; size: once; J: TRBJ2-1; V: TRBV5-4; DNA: TGTGCCAGCAGCTCCCGAGGCCCCCGGAGTGAGCAGTTCTTC; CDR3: CASSSRGPRSEQFF
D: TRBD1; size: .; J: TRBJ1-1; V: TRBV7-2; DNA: TGTGCCAGCACCGTGGACAGGTCGAACACTGAAGCTTTCTTT; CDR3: CASTVDRSNTEAFF
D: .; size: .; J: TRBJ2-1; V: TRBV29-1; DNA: TGCAGCGTTGAGGTCTGGCTAAACAATGAGCAGTTCTTC; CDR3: CSVEVWLNNEQFF
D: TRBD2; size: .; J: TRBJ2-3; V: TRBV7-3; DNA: TGTGCCAGCAGCCCACTAGCGGGGGGAACAGATACGCAGTATTTT; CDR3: CASSPLAGGTDTQYF
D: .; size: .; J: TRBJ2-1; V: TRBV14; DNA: TGTGCCAGCAGCCAATCTAGCGTGGACAATGAGCAGTTCTTC; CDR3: CASSQSSVDNEQFF
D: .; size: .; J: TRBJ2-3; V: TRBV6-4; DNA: TGTGCCAGCAGTGAACAGGGCGGTACGCAGTATTTT; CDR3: CASSEQGGTQYF
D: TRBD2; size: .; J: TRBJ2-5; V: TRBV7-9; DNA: TGTGCCAGCAGCAGACTAGCGGTGGGCCAAGAGACCCAGTACTTC; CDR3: CASSRLAVGQETQYF
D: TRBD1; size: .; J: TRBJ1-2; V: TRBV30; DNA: TGTGCCTGGGGTTTCGGGACAGGGTTTCGCTATGGCTACACCTTC; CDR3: CAWGFGTGFRYGYTF
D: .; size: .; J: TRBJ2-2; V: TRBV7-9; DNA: TGTGCCAGCAGCTTAGTAAGGGGGAGGAACACCGGGGAGCTGTTTTTT; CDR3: CASSLVRGRNTGELFF
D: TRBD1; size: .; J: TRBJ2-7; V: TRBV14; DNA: TGTGCCAGCAGCCAAAATCCGACAGGGTATGACGAGCAGTACTTC; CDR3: CASSQNPTGYDEQYF
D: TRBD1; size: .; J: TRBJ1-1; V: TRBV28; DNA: TGTGCCAGCAAGACAGGGAGTATAAGGGCTTTCTTT; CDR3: CASKTGSIRAFF
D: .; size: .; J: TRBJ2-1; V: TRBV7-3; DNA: TGTGCCAGCAGCTTACAGGGAGATTCCTACAATGAGCAGTTCTTC; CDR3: CASSLQGDSYNEQFF
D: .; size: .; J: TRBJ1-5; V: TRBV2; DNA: TGTGCCAGCACCCTGGGCAATCAGCCCCAGCATTTT; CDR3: CASTLGNQPQHF
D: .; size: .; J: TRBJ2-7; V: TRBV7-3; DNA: TGTGCCAGCAGCCCGTCCCCTTCCTACGAGCAGTACTTC; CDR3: CASSPSPSYEQYF
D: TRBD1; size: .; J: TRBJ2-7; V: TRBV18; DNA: TGTGCCAGCTCACTAAGGACAGGGGACGAGCAGTACTTC; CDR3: CASSLRTGDEQYF
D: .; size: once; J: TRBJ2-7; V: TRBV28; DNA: TGTGCCAGCAGTTTGCGCGGGCCCTACGAGCAGTACTTC; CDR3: CASSLRGPYEQYF
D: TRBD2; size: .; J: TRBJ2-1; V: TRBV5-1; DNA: TGCGCCAGCAGCCAGCCCAGCGGGACCAATGAGCAGTTCTTC; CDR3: CASSQPSGTNEQFF
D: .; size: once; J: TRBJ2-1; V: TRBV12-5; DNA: TGTGCTAGTGGTTTGGGTAAAGGCCCGCCCGGGAATGAGCAGTTCTTC; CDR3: CASGLGKGPPGNEQFF
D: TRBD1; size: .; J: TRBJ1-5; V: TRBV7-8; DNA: TGTGCCAGCAGCGTGCAGGGGGCGCCGGGCAATCAGCCCCAGCATTTT; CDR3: CASSVQGAPGNQPQHF
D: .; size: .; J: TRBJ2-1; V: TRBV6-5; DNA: TGTGCCAGCAGTTACTCGAGTGAGCAGTTCTTC; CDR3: CASSYSSEQFF
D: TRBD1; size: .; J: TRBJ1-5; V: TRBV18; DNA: TGTGCCAGCTCACCGGACAGGAATCAGCCCCAGCATTTT; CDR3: CASSPDRNQPQHF
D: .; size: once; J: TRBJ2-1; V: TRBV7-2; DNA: TGTGCCAGCAGCCTTAGGGGGGAGCAGTTCTTC; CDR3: CASSLRGEQFF
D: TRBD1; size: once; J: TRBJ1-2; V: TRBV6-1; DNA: TGTGCCAGCAGCCACAGGGGAGCTAACTATGGCTACACCTTC; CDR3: CASSHRGANYGYTF
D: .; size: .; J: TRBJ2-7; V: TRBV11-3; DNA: TGTGCCAGCAGCTCCAGTAGCGGACCCTCCTACGAGCAGTACTTC; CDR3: CASSSSSGPSYEQYF
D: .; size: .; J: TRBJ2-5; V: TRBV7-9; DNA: TGTGCCAGCAGTCCTGGACAGTATCAAGAGACCCAGTACTTC; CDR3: CASSPGQYQETQYF
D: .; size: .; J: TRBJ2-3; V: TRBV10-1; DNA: TGCGCCAGCAGTCGGGACCCAAATATCCCCACTACGCAGTATTTT; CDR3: CASSRDPNIPTTQYF
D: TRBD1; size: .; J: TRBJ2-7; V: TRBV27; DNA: TGTGCCAGCAGTTTTCACCCGGGGGGACAGGGTTACGAGCAGTACTTC; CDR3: CASSFHPGGQGYEQYF
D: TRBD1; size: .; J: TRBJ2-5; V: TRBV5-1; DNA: TGCGCCAGCAGCTTACCTACAGGCGCTGCAGGGGGTGAGACCCAGTACTTC; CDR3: CASSLPTGAAGGETQYF
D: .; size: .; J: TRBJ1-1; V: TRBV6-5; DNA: TGTGCCAGCAGTTACTCGAATACTGAAGCTTTCTTT; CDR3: CASSYSNTEAFF